The 9 T cell receptor beta chains below were found in one sample sequenced in a study of PD-1 blockade in classical Hodgkin lymphoma. Generated by immunoSEQ multiplex PCR, the TCRdb table keeps only in-frame clones and is missing some. Counted here are about 46,000 clones, 73% occurring once; the ten biggest clones make up roughly 11%. Following autologous stem cell transplantation, relapse occurred in every patient, and exposure to brentuximab vedotin varied. The material sequenced was peripheral blood mononuclear cells (PBMCs), taken at baseline. All receptors derive from a human donor with classical Hodgkin lymphoma.

This rearrangement joins TRBV5-1 to TRBJ1-2; D unclear. This CDR3 contains 15 residues. V gave up 4 bases and J gave up 6 bases, with 19 bases separating them. The V gene's germline CDR1 is SGHRS and CDR2 YFSETQ. CDR3 in amino acids: CASSANPVEGDGYTF. As DNA, the CDR3 is TGCGCCAGCAGCGCGAACCCTGTTGAGGGTGATGGCTACACCTTC.

V and J are TRBV7-2 and TRBJ1-5; D perhaps matches TRBD1 (5 bases). V lost 1 base and J lost 2, with 6 bases in between. Per the germline V gene, CDR1 is SGHTA and CDR2 is FQGNSA. This CDR3 comprises 14 residues. This CDR3 is CASSLGQRNQPQHF. The CDR3 nucleotides read TGTGCCAGCAGCTTAGGACAGCGCAATCAGCCCCAGCATTTT.

The chain links TRBV5-4 to TRBJ1-2; 9 nucleotides agree with TRBD1. The CDR3 sequence is 17 residues long. V lost 0 bases and J lost 8; bases outside the gene matches: 14. The germline V gene has CDR1 SGHNT and CDR2 YYREEE (reference sequence). CDR3 in DNA: TGTGCCAGCAGCTTGGCTCATCCGGGACAGGGACCAAGAGGCTACACCTTC. This sequence encodes CASSLAHPGQGPRGYTF.

V and J are TRBV9 and TRBJ2-1; D uncertain. CDR1 and CDR2 (germline): SGDLS, YYNGEE. V dropped 2 bases and J dropped 9 bases, with 9 bases sitting between them. The CDR3 has 12 residues. The CDR3 loop is CASSVSMGEQFF. CDR3 sequence (DNA): TGTGCCAGCAGCGTTAGTATGGGTGAGCAGTTCTTC.

The rearrangement links TRBV7-3 to TRBJ2-3; a weak D match, TRBD1 (6 bases). This CDR3 comprises 15 residues. Germline lookup yields CDR1 SGHTA and CDR2 FQGTGA. V lost 5 bases to trimming and J lost 1 base, with 13 bases between them. DNA for the CDR3: TGTGCCAGCAGCCCTTCCAGGGGAGGCACAGATACGCAGTATTTT. It encodes CASSPSRGGTDTQYF.

This chain links TRBV4-1 with TRBJ1-4; D gene uncertain. Germline CDR1 is MGHRA and CDR2 is YSYEKL. The CDR3 runs to 16 residues. V was shortened by 1 base and J by 0 bases, with 9 bases between the two germline ends. CDR3 nucleotide sequence: TGCGCCAGCAGCCAAGGGCCCGGGTCAACTAATGAAAAACTGTTTTTT. This encodes CASSQGPGSTNEKLFF.

The chain links TRBV6-6 to TRBJ1-2; maybe TRBD1 (5 bases). V gave up 2 bases and J gave up 6 bases, with 13 bases separating them. The CDR3 is made up of 14 amino acids. Germline assignment: CDR1 MNHNY and CDR2 SVGAGI (reference sequence). In nucleotides, the CDR3 is TGTGCCAGCAGTTACCCGACAGAGAGTCATGGCTACACCTTC. It translates to CASSYPTESHGYTF.

The rearrangement links TRBV28 to TRBJ1-2; tentatively, D is TRBD1 (5 bases). CDR1 MDHEN and CDR2 SYDVKM come from the germline V gene. V shed 7 bases and J shed 7 bases, with 19 bases lying between them. The CDR3 has 14 residues. This chain's CDR3 is CASTNQQAGGGYTF. CDR3 coding DNA: TGTGCCAGCACCAACCAACAGGCGGGGGGTGGCTACACCTTC.

In its sample, this clone was seen a few times. The sample has other DNA sequences that encode this CDR3 too. The chain links TRBV25-1 to TRBJ2-7, with TRBD1 as a possible D gene (5 bases). Germline CDR1 MGHDK, CDR2 SYGVNS. The CDR3 length is 16 residues. The V gene lost 6 bases and the J gene lost 2 bases, with 20 bases spanning the gap. The CDR3 coding sequence is TGTGCCAGCAGCCATAACCTCGGACACGGGCCCTACGAGCAGTACTTC. This codes for CASSHNLGHGPYEQYF.